Following are 13 T cell receptor beta chains from one sample sequenced in a study of blood T cells in healthy people across ages. PCR was performed a second time for about 7 to 12 cycles using a sample-barcoded 5' primer and a J-beta primer mix. TCRdb used MiXCR to reprocess the 5' RACE reads, holding one entry per CDR3 protein. The sample consists of about 2 million distinct CDR3 sequences, roughly 49% of them appearing once. The specimen was blood. The receptors come from a woman in her thirties or forties in good health.

The chain combines TRBV20-1 with TRBJ1-5; D gene unclear. V lost 3 bases, J lost 0 bases, and 12 bases lay in between. From germline, CDR1 is DFQATT and CDR2 SNEGSKA (reference sequence). This CDR3 contains 15 residues. The CDR3 DNA follows: TGCAGTGCTAGCTCGGGTCAGATTAGCAATCAGCCCCAGCATTTT. Translated: CSASSGQISNQPQHF.

Notes on this clonotype: One end of the junction varies from germline; a read error may be responsible. The chain links TRBV20-1 to TRBJ1-2; no definite D call. Germline V lookup: CDR1 DFQATT, CDR2 SNEGSKA (reference sequence). The CDR3 consists of 13 residues. CDR3 nucleotide sequence: TGCAGTGCTAGAGAGGGGAGTAATTATGGCAACACCTTC. Amino acid sequence: CSAREGSNYGNTF.

The J gene is TRBJ2-4, the V gene TRBV7-6, with D perhaps TRBD2 (6 bases). V was cut by 2 bases and J by 13 bases, with 21 bases left in between. The CDR3 runs to 15 residues. CDR1 and CDR2 (germline): SGHVS, FNYEAQ. The DNA of the CDR3 is TGTGCCAGCAGCTTAAAGGGTCCTCTAACGGGGGAGCAGTACTTC. Its protein product is CASSLKGPLTGEQYF.

This clonotype came up many times. J is TRBJ2-5 and V is TRBV7-2; tentatively, D is TRBD1 (5 bases). Germline-derived CDR1 and CDR2 are SGHTA and FQGNSA. Trimming left V 6 bases short and J 5 bases short, with 16 bases between. This CDR3 region has 14 residues. The chain's CDR3 is CASSFLGRKETQYF. The CDR3, as DNA: TGTGCCAGCAGTTTTCTGGGGCGGAAGGAGACCCAGTACTTC.

This clonotype was observed a handful of times. The chain recombines TRBV2 with TRBJ2-1; D is possibly TRBD1 (5 bases). Trimming pared 2 bases from V and 3 bases from J, leaving 11 bases between. Germline loops: CDR1 SNHLY, CDR2 FYNNEI. The length of the CDR3 is 15 residues. The CDR3 sequence: CASSEKGVYYNEQFF. CDR3 nucleotides: TGTGCCAGCAGTGAAAAAGGGGTTTACTACAATGAGCAGTTCTTC.

This clonotype was found once. The chain uses TRBV5-6 and TRBJ1-1; TRBD1 agrees at 7 bases. The germline V gene encodes CDR1 SGHDT and CDR2 YYEEEE. V was pared by 2 bases and J by 4 bases, with 8 bases of the junction left unmatched. The CDR3 totals 15 residues. CDR3 nucleotide sequence: TGTGCCAGCAGCTTAAAGACAGGGTCGGGCACTGAAGCTTTCTTT. Protein sequence: CASSLKTGSGTEAFF.

The chain carries TRBV6-5 and TRBJ1-6, with TRBD1 matching over 10 bases. The CDR3 consists of 16 residues. V was clipped by 6 bases and J by 6 bases; unmatched bases: 8. Germline CDR1 MNHEY, CDR2 SVGAGI. The DNA for the CDR3 is TGTGCCAGCAGATTCAGCCGGGACAGGGGTAATTCACCCCTCCACTTT. This translates into CASRFSRDRGNSPLHF.

The table lists this clonotype with a few counts. This sequence may be a read error, since a much larger clone differs from it by one base. The V gene is TRBV12-3 or TRBV12-4, the J gene TRBJ2-1; 9 bases agree with TRBD2. The J call may be mistaken, given a closer DNA end match to TRBJ2-7. The length of the CDR3 is 15 residues. Written as DNA, the CDR3 is TGTGCCAGCAGCCGGAGCGGGGGGCGCTACAATGAGCAGTACTTC. The encoded protein is CASSRSGGRYNEQYF.

This chain joins TRBV6-2 or TRBV6-3 and TRBJ2-1, with unresolved D. Germline V gene sequence: CDR1 MNHEY, CDR2 SVGEGT. Between the trimmed V and J ends, which lost 4 bases and 4 bases, there was a span of 8 bases. The CDR3 sequence is 13 residues long. Written as DNA, the CDR3 is TGTGCCAGCAGTTGGGCCTTTTACAATGAGCAGTTCTTC. Translated: CASSWAFYNEQFF.

V is TRBV20-1 and J is TRBJ2-3, with 10 bases fitting TRBD2. The trim removed 1 base at V and 5 bases at J, leaving 15 bases unmatched. Germline CDR1 reads DFQATT; CDR2 reads SNEGSKA (reference sequence). This CDR3 contains 18 residues. The DNA of the CDR3 is TGCAGTGCTAGAGGCGCGTGGATGGCTAGCGGGGGTTTAGATACGCAGTATTTT. Residues: CSARGAWMASGGLDTQYF.

As regards this clonotype: The junction does not match germline at one end; this may be a read error. V gene TRBV20-1 combines with J gene TRBJ2-1; tentatively, D is TRBD2 (6 bases). In germline, CDR1 is DFQATT, CDR2 SNEGSKA (reference sequence). The CDR3 has 21 residues. CDR3 residues: CSASSLRGPSQKESSYNVQFF. The DNA for the CDR3 is TGCAGTGCTAGTAGTTTGCGGGGCCCTAGTCAAAAAGAAAGCTCCTACAATGTGCAGTTCTTC.

The V call is TRBV9, the J call TRBJ2-7, with 11 bases identical to TRBD2. The DNA end favors TRBJ2-5, so the J call may be wrong. From germline, CDR1 is SGDLS and CDR2 YYNGEE. This CDR3 contains 17 residues. CDR3 protein: CASSAGTSGSTWETQYF. The CDR3 DNA sequence: TGTGCCAGCAGCGCCGGGACTAGCGGTTCGACCTGGGAGACCCAGTACTTC.

The CDR3 DNA is TGCAGCGTTGAGGGTGACAGTAATGAAAAACTGTTTTTT. The encoded protein is CSVEGDSNEKLFF. The rearrangement links TRBV29-1 to TRBJ1-4; a possible D gene is TRBD1 (5 bases). Germline-derived CDR1 and CDR2 are SQVTM and ANQGSEA. This CDR3 has 13 amino acids. V was trimmed by 3 bases and J by 4 bases, leaving 9 bases between them.